The 26 T cell receptor beta chains listed next were all sequenced from one sample in a study of T cells after yellow fever vaccination (dated by TCRdb to the late 2010s). The treatment or condition label, read with the paper, signifies: live attenuated yellow fever vaccine strain. Library generation was performed with 5' RACE. Sequenced using an Illumina NovaSeq 6000. The public reads were reprocessed in TCRdb via fastp at Q25 and MiXCR, keeping in-frame beta chains. Every CDR3 protein is listed once, alongside the most common genes and DNA of its rows. Across this sample there are 300,000 or so distinct CDR3 sequences, with about 10% seen only once. Approximately 3.5% of the sample comes from the top ten. The source was CD4+ T cells sorted from PBMCs, collected 5 days after the yellow fever booster vaccination. The source of these receptors is a man aged 18 to 29 who received the YFV17D yellow fever vaccine.

This clonotype was detected many times. This chain links TRBV7-9 with TRBJ2-3; D is ambiguous. The CDR3 extends over 17 amino acids. Germline V gene lookup returns CDR1 SEHNR and CDR2 FQNEAQ (reference sequence). Trimming shortened V by 0 bases and J by 1 base, and 14 bases separated the two germline ends. CDR3 loop: CASSLALGALGTDTQYF. The CDR3 DNA reads TGTGCCAGCAGCTTAGCGCTAGGAGCTCTCGGCACAGATACGCAGTATTTT.

This clonotype was detected only once. A much larger clone is a single base away; this may be a read error. The rearrangement links TRBV24-1 to TRBJ2-6; D is unresolved. The V and J ends lost 4 bases and 3 bases respectively, with 15 bases between them. Germline lookup yields CDR1 KGHDR and CDR2 SFDVKD. The CDR3 length is 17 residues. The CDR3 DNA is TGTGCCACCAGTGACCCCGGACGGATCTGTGGGGCCAACGTCCTGACTTTC. Residues: CATSDPGRICGANVLTF.

The chain joins TRBV4-3 to TRBJ2-3, with D possibly called TRBD1 or TRBD2 (6 bases each). Trimming cost V 2 bases and J 4 bases, with 16 bases left between them. This CDR3 spans 16 amino acids. Per germline, CDR1 LGHNA and CDR2 YSLEER. In nucleotides, the CDR3 is TGCGCCAGCAGCCAATCCGGGGGCCGGGTCCCAGATACGCAGTATTTT. Encoded protein: CASSQSGGRVPDTQYF.

This clonotype was recorded many times. The V call is TRBV6-2 or TRBV6-3, the J call TRBJ2-7; the match to TRBD2 covers 7 bases. The CDR3 sequence is 15 residues long. V dropped 6 bases and J dropped 2; count of bases not matched to a gene: 10. Looked up from germline, CDR1 is MNHEY and CDR2 is SVGEGT. CDR3 in DNA: TGTGCCAGCAGGGGAAGGGACTATCTCCCCTACGAGCAGTACTTC. Translation gives CASRGRDYLPYEQYF.

With regard to this clonotype: This may arise from a read error, as a much more abundant clone is one base away. V and J are TRBV5-1 and TRBJ2-3; D not certain. In germline, CDR1 is SGHRS, CDR2 YFSETQ. This CDR3 contains 11 residues. With 0 bases removed from V and 6 bases from J, the gap between germline ends came to 2 bases. The CDR3: CASSLDDTQYF. The CDR3, as DNA: TGCGCCAGCAGCTTGGATGATACGCAGTATTTT.

This clonotype showed up just a few times. The genes are TRBV5-4 and TRBJ2-2; 7 positions agree with TRBD1. Germline V gives CDR1 SGHNT, CDR2 YYREEE (reference sequence). V lost 2 bases and J lost 1; bases outside the gene matches: 2. There are 15 residues in the CDR3. For the CDR3, the DNA is TGTGCCAGCAGCTTTAACAGGGGGAACACCGGGGAGCTGTTTTTT. As protein: CASSFNRGNTGELFF.

This clonotype appeared a single time. The genes are TRBV6-5 and TRBJ2-2, with 14 bases aligning to TRBD2. The germline CDR1 and CDR2 sequences are MNHEY and SVGAGI. The V gene end was trimmed by 3 bases and the J gene end by 4 bases; junction bases not matched to a gene: 4. This CDR3 is built from 17 residues. In nucleotides, the CDR3 is TGTGCCAGCAGTTATACCGGACTAGCGGGGGGCACCGGGGAGCTGTTTTTT. Its protein is CASSYTGLAGGTGELFF.

The DNA for the CDR3 is TGTGCCAGCAGCTTATGGACAAATAATCAGCCCCAGCATTTT. It specifies CASSLWTNNQPQHF. The V gene is TRBV7-2, the J gene TRBJ1-5, with TRBD1 as a possible D gene (5 bases). Germline V gives CDR1 SGHTA, CDR2 FQGNSA. CDR3 length equals 14 residues. Trimming removed 2 bases at V and 4 bases at J, with 9 bases between.

This rearrangement joins TRBV20-1 to TRBJ2-7; 8 bases line up with TRBD1. The V and J ends lost 0 bases and 6 bases, in that order; junction bases with no gene match: 4. Germline loops: CDR1 DFQATT, CDR2 SNEGSKA (reference sequence). This CDR3 is built from 13 residues. CDR3 sequence reads: CSARENTGGEQYF. The CDR3 DNA sequence: TGCAGTGCTAGAGAGAATACAGGGGGCGAGCAGTACTTC.

The chain recombines TRBV5-5 with TRBJ2-4; D is ambiguous. The V gene lost 0 bases and the J gene lost 9 bases, with 13 bases spanning the gap. Per the germline V gene, CDR1 is SGHKS and CDR2 is YYEKEE (reference sequence). This CDR3 spans 14 amino acids. For the CDR3, the DNA is TGTGCCAGCAGCTTGGAGCTGGGTTTGGGCATTCAGTACTTC. This translates into CASSLELGLGIQYF.

This clonotype showed up just a few times. The CDR3: CASSLNSGGSGELFF. The DNA of the CDR3 is TGCGCCAGCAGCTTGAATAGCGGGGGCTCCGGGGAGCTGTTTTTT. V gene TRBV5-1 combines with J gene TRBJ2-2; 9 positions match TRBD2. CDR1 is SGHRS and CDR2 is YFSETQ in the germline V gene. The CDR3 extends over 15 amino acids. The junction had 4 bases not matched to a gene; V was cut back by 1 base and J by 6 bases.

This clonotype was observed at least ten times. The chain recombines TRBV11-1 with TRBJ1-2; 7 bases agree with TRBD1. Germline V gives CDR1 SGHAT, CDR2 FQDESV (reference sequence). The length of the CDR3 is 14 residues. The J segment lost 0 bases and the V segment lost 3 bases, leaving 1 base of the junction unmatched. The CDR3 sequence: CASSLGTANYGYTF. The CDR3 DNA reads as TGTGCCAGCAGCTTGGGGACAGCTAACTATGGCTACACCTTC. Full variable domain (missing parts from reference TRBV11-1 and TRBJ1-2): EAEVAQSPRYKITEKSQAVAFWCDPISGHATLYWYRQILGQGPELLVQFQDESVVDDSQLPKDRFSAERLKGVDSTLKIQPAELGDSAMYLCASSLGTANYGYTFGSGTRLTVV.

Ten or more counts support this clonotype. V is TRBV5-1 and J is TRBJ2-4; tentative D call: TRBD2 (5 bases). With 0 bases removed from V and 7 bases from J, the gap between germline ends came to 8 bases. The germline V gene encodes CDR1 SGHRS and CDR2 YFSETQ. The CDR3 is 13 residues long. CDR3 region: CASSLGTSNIQYF. The CDR3 coding sequence is TGCGCCAGCAGCTTGGGGACTTCCAACATTCAGTACTTC.

Ten or more counts support this clonotype. This chain joins TRBV18 and TRBJ1-3, with D hard to call. Deletions cut 8 bases from V and 0 bases from J, with 5 bases between. This CDR3 contains 12 residues. Per germline, CDR1 KGHSH and CDR2 LQKENI. Here the CDR3 DNA reads TGTGCCAGCAGTCCCTCTGGAAACACCATATATTTT. Translated, it gives CASSPSGNTIYF.

This clonotype occurred many times. This chain's CDR3 is CASSPGGRQGFNQPQHF. CDR3 nucleotides: TGTGCCAGCAGCCCTGGGGGGAGACAGGGCTTCAATCAGCCCCAGCATTTT. The chain joins TRBV7-8 to TRBJ1-5; 7 nucleotides agree with TRBD1. The CDR3 runs to 17 residues. CDR1 SGHVS and CDR2 FQNEAQ come from the germline V gene. The V segment lost 5 bases and the J segment 3 bases; nucleotides outside the gene matches: 13.

A few counts support this clonotype. The rearrangement links TRBV4-1 to TRBJ2-5; 10 nucleotides agree with TRBD1. J gave up 4 bases and V 1 base, and 3 bases lay outside the gene matches. Per germline, CDR1 MGHRA and CDR2 YSYEKL. The CDR3 loop spans 15 amino acids. The CDR3 spells CASSQGQGARETQYF. The DNA of the CDR3 is TGCGCCAGCAGCCAAGGACAGGGGGCGAGAGAGACCCAGTACTTC.

The table lists this clonotype with a few counts. The V gene is TRBV29-1, the J gene TRBJ2-4, with D perhaps being TRBD1 or TRBD2 (5 bases each). V was trimmed by 6 bases and J by 0 bases, leaving 9 bases between them. CDR1 SQVTM and CDR2 ANQGSEA come from the germline V gene. The CDR3 length is 13 residues. For the CDR3, the DNA is TGCAGCGTCACCGGGACAGCCAAAAACATTCAGTACTTC. Translation gives CSVTGTAKNIQYF.

In this sample, this clonotype turned up a few times. The V gene is TRBV20-1, the J gene TRBJ2-1; 11 bases agree with TRBD2. After removal of 3 bases from V and 7 bases from J, the junction contained 8 bases not matched to a gene. CDR3 length equals 15 residues. From germline, CDR1 is DFQATT and CDR2 SNEGSKA (reference sequence). The CDR3: CSARYLAGGRNEQFF. CDR3 DNA: TGCAGTGCTAGGTACCTAGCGGGGGGTAGGAATGAGCAGTTCTTC.

This clonotype has just a few counts. This sequence joins TRBV7-2 and TRBJ2-1; TRBD2 agrees at 12 bases. Germline CDR1 SGHTA, CDR2 FQGNSA. This CDR3 has 17 amino acids. Unmatched junction bases numbered 9, after V lost 0 bases and J lost 9 bases. CDR3 coding DNA: TGTGCCAGCAGCTTAGCGGCTAGCGGGGGGGCGAAACGTGAGCAGTTCTTC. Protein product: CASSLAASGGAKREQFF.

This clonotype showed up just a few times. The chain joins TRBV4-1 to TRBJ1-5; the D is unclear. Germline V lookup: CDR1 MGHRA, CDR2 YSYEKL. The CDR3 totals 16 residues. The V gene lost 7 bases and the J gene lost 0 bases, with 16 bases spanning the gap. CDR3 in amino acids: CASTPRTDYSNQPQHF. CDR3 DNA sequence: TGCGCCAGCACCCCTCGGACTGATTATAGCAATCAGCCCCAGCATTTT.

The V call is TRBV18, the J call TRBJ1-1; D is unclear. This CDR3 is 13 amino acids long. CDR1 and CDR2 from the germline V gene are KGHSH and LQKENI. The ends were cut back, 9 bases at V and 0 bases at J, with 11 bases in the middle. The CDR3 protein is CASQGYVNTEAFF. In nucleotides, the CDR3 is TGTGCCAGTCAAGGGTACGTGAACACTGAAGCTTTCTTT.

This chain uses TRBV5-1 with TRBJ2-1; the D gene could be TRBD1 or TRBD2 (5 bases each). Trimming pared 4 bases from V and 5 bases from J, leaving 16 bases between. The CDR3 covers 15 residues. Germline CDR1 reads SGHRS; CDR2 reads YFSETQ. In nucleotides, the CDR3 is TGCGCCAGCAGCATCACGGGGCAGGGAAACAATGAGCAGTTCTTC. Translated, it gives CASSITGQGNNEQFF. Full variable domain (rest looked up from reference TRBV5-1 and TRBJ2-1): KAGVTQTPRYLIKTRGQQVTLSCSPISGHRSVSWYQQTPGQGLQFLFEYFSETQRNKGNFPGRFSGRQFSNSRSEMNVSTLELGDSALYLCASSITGQGNNEQFFGPGTRLTVL.

The V and J genes are TRBV6-2 or TRBV6-3 and TRBJ2-3; TRBD1 agrees at 11 bases. The CDR3 consists of 15 residues. CDR1 is MNHEY and CDR2 is SVGEGT in the germline V gene. Losses at the gene ends were 10 bases for V and 1 base for J; bases not matched to a gene: 7. CDR3 protein: CATRRDRGGTDTQYF. The CDR3 DNA is TGTGCCACCCGGAGGGACAGGGGGGGCACAGATACGCAGTATTTT.

This clonotype was counted at least ten times. This sequence joins TRBV4-1 and TRBJ1-5; the D gene is possibly TRBD1 (5 bases). CDR1 and CDR2 (germline): MGHRA, YSYEKL. The CDR3 has 15 residues. Trimming took 0 bases from V and 2 from J, leaving 8 bases between them. Here the CDR3 DNA reads TGCGCCAGCAGCCAAGAAGGGGCAGGCAATCAGCCCCAGCATTTT. This codes for CASSQEGAGNQPQHF.

This clonotype was observed a few times. This sequence joins TRBV5-8 and TRBJ2-3, with D possibly TRBD2 on 7 matching bases. The CDR3 covers 13 residues. V lost 4 bases, J lost 4 bases, and 10 bases lay in between. Looked up from germline, CDR1 is SGHTS and CDR2 is YDEGEE. CDR3 coding DNA: TGTGCCAGCAGCGGGGGGGCATCAGATACGCAGTATTTT. Translation: CASSGGASDTQYF.

The V gene is TRBV6-2 or TRBV6-3, the J gene TRBJ2-7, with 7 nucleotides matching TRBD1. The V segment lost 6 bases and the J segment 0 bases; nucleotides outside the gene matches: 11. CDR1 is MNHEY, CDR2 SVGEGT, per germline. The CDR3 length is 16 residues. In DNA, the CDR3 is TGTGCCAGCAGCTATTCCGGGACAGACACCTCCTACGAGCAGTACTTC. It codes for CASSYSGTDTSYEQYF.